The clone carrying this TCR beta chain was counted a single time. Its antigen is undetermined. The data belong to a study of PD-1 blockade in classical Hodgkin lymphoma. Broader study findings: It was among complete responders that baseline diversity resembled that of newly diagnosed patients. Relapsed/refractory patients reportedly had the lowest baseline TCR diversity, below newly diagnosed patients, who were below healthy donors. Compared with baseline, CD4+ but not CD8+ TCR diversity had risen significantly by C4D1.

Relapse after autologous stem cell transplantation occurred in every patient, and brentuximab vedotin exposure varied. The repertoire was sequenced with immunoSEQ multiplex PCR; TCRdb's copy has only in-frame clones and lacks some. The table has 150,000 or so clones, around 73% seen once. This CDR3 spans 20 amino acids. V was pared by 4 bases and J by 5 bases, with 19 bases of the junction left unmatched. Germline CDR1 reads SGDLS; CDR2 reads YYNGEE. The sequencing used peripheral blood mononuclear cells (PBMCs), collected before the second cycle of nivolumab. The chain carries TRBV9 and TRBJ2-5; 14 bases match TRBD2. The sequence derives from a human donor with classical Hodgkin lymphoma. As DNA, the CDR3 is TGTGCCAGCAGCCCTAGCCGGACTAGCGGGGGGCCCACCCGGGAGGAGACCCAGTACTTC. This codes for CASSPSRTSGGPTREETQYF.